A selection of T cell receptor beta chains follows, all from one sample in a study of blood T cell repertoires in COVID-19. Only in-frame clones appear in the TCRdb table, and some are missing; sequencing was by immunoSEQ multiplex PCR. Of around 380,000 clones listed, around 87% are singletons. Sample: PBMCs or T cells enriched from blood (not recorded which). These receptors all stem from a man aged 25 to 45 who had recovered from COVID-19. Both conserved end residues are part of each CDR3.

V gene	CDR3 protein
TRBV6-5	CASSYSMDRADYEQYF
TRBV2	CASRRTGGTYEQYF
TRBV4-2	CASSRKGQSPEAFF
TRBV19	CASGRTVDGYTF
TRBV5-6	CASSFLRETQYF
TRBV4-1	CASSQPRRGNTEAFF
TRBV6-5	CASNGRGNQPQHF
TRBV6-5	CASSPDSNYGYTF
TRBV12-5	CASGSGRVAEAFF
TRBV15	CATSRVIQRGPDTQYF
TRBV19	CASSIDQGPPYNEQFF
TRBV9	CASSVGGVGTDTQYF
TRBV24-1	CATSDLRELAGKQFF
TRBV12-3/TRBV12-4	CASSLSGWETQYF
TRBV9	CASSPGQGWGEQYF
TRBV18	CASSPPVGGHEQYF
TRBV5-4	CASSLPQETQYF
TRBV27	CASSLRGFGNTIYF
TRBV27	CASSRTSNYGYTF
TRBV9	CASSVDPKRRVNTGELFF
TRBV6-4	CASSEGGNREQFF
TRBV5-5	CASSHDSGRGNTEAFF
TRBV5-1	CASSLGVRNSPLHF
TRBV7-3	CASSLIPGQKPVSRNTGELFF
TRBV5-4	CASSWTSGAEDTQYF
TRBV11-2	CASSLGGGTGNTIYF
TRBV12-5	CASGLGHGNEQFF
TRBV5-1	CASSLDPYTDLTSSYEQYF
TRBV27	CASSSDGQGYEKLFF
TRBV6-5	CASSYGRTSGNTIYF
TRBV7-9	CASSLEGNRNYGYTF
TRBV7-9	CASSRGKRDYGYTF
TRBV13	CASSFGLAGMEQYF
TRBV25-1	CASSDDRVASEKLFF
TRBV9	CASSGTGHTGELFF
TRBV5-1	CASSLSALYGYTF
TRBV5-5	CASNRQGLRNTEAFF
TRBV4-1	CASSASGQTTGYGYTF
TRBV19	CATTRGGQGNEKLFF
TRBV5-5	CASSWRQAYEQYF
TRBV5-1	CASSLAGGRETQYF